This section outlines one TCR beta chain sequence together with its context. Its target is not known. The data belong to a study of cytomegalovirus exposure and HLA in healthy donors. This PCR relied on a set of 60 Vbeta primers and 13 Jbeta primers. Using immunoSEQ multiplex PCR, the repertoire was profiled, and TCRdb retains in-frame clones only, with some absent. Among under 150,000 clones listed, approximately 10% were seen once. Regarding the study as a whole: Later analysis demonstrated an association between a missense DCLRE1C variant and TCR beta V- and J-gene trimming. In a later analysis, several top co-occurrence clusters appeared linked to parvovirus B19, influenza, CMV and Epstein-Barr virus. Reportedly, a later analysis found an Asian-associated ancestry cluster had fewer N-insertions than the approximately 670-donor mean. HLA allele associations emerged for around 15,000 TCR beta sequences in a later analysis, at 0.05 false discovery rate.

V lost 0 bases to trimming and J lost 1 base, with 6 bases between them. The germline V gene has CDR1 LGHNA and CDR2 YNFKEQ. The CDR3 loop spans 14 amino acids. This clonotype was obtained from a woman aged 40 to 50 in good health and CMV-seropositive. The J gene is TRBJ1-1, the V gene TRBV4-2; D uncertain. The specimen was PBMCs. Here the CDR3 reads CASSQEPGNTEAFF. For the CDR3, the DNA is TGTGCCAGCAGCCAAGAGCCCGGGAACACTGAAGCTTTCTTT.